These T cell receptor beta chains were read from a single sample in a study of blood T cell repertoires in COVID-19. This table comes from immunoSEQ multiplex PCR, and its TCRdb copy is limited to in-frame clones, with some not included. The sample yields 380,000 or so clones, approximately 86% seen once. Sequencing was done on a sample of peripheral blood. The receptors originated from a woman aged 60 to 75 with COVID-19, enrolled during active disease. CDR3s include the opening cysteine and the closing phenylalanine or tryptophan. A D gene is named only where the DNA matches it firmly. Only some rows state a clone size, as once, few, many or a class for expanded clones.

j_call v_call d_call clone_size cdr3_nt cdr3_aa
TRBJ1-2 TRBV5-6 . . TGTGCCAGCAGCTCTTCCGGGGTTGGTGGCTACACCTTC CASSSSGVGGYTF
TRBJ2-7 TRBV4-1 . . TGCGCCAGCAGCCAAGAGTCCCAGACTCTCCGCTCCTACGAGCAGTACTTC CASSQESQTLRSYEQYF
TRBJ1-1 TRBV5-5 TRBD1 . TGTGCCAGCAGCTTGGGGGGGACAGTGAACACTGAAGCTTTCTTT CASSLGGTVNTEAFF
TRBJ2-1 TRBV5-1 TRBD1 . TGCGCCAGCAGCTTACAGGGGGCCCCCAACAATGAGCAGTTCTTC CASSLQGAPNNEQFF
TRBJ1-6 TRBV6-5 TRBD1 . TGTGCCAGCAGTTATTCGGAGGGGGCTCGGAATTCACCCCTCCACTTT CASSYSEGARNSPLHF
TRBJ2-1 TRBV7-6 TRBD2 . TGTGCCAGCAGCTCCCTGGGGTGGACTAGCGGTGAGCAGTTCTTC CASSSLGWTSGEQFF
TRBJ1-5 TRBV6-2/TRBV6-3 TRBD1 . TGTGCCAGCAGTTACGGGACAGACAATCAGCCCCAGCATTTT CASSYGTDNQPQHF
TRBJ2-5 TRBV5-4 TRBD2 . TGTGCCAGCAGCCCGAGTCTAGCGGGGGGGACCCCCCGGGAGACCCAGTACTTC CASSPSLAGGTPRETQYF
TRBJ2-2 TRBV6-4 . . TGTGCCAGCAGTGACTCTGGGGGCGCCGGGGAGCTGTTTTTT CASSDSGGAGELFF
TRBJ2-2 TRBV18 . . TGTGCCAGCTCACCACTGAGTCCCGGGGAGCTGTTTTTT CASSPLSPGELFF
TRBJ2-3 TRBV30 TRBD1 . TGTGCCTGGAGTCCAGGGGGCGTTGCAGATACGCAGTATTTT CAWSPGGVADTQYF
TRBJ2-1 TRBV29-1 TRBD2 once TGCAGCGTTCTAGCGGGGGGATACAATGAGCAGTTCTTC CSVLAGGYNEQFF
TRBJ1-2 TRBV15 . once TGTGCCACCAGCCTCCTCCCTAACTATGGCTACACCTTC CATSLLPNYGYTF
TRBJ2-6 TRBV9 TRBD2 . TGTGCCAGCGGGCGGGGGGCCGGGGCCAACGTCCTGACTTTC CASGRGAGANVLTF
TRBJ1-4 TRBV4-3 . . TGCGCCAGCAGCCGTGCTAATGGGGGCTTGTCCGGAAAACTGTTTTTT CASSRANGGLSGKLFF
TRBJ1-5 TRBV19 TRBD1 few TGTGCCAGTAGACCCGGACAGGGGGGTAATCAGCCCCAGCATTTT CASRPGQGGNQPQHF